This T cell receptor (beta chain) was recorded in a study of a mutant IDH1 vaccine in newly diagnosed glioma. The time point is: week 11, during vaccination. Mutant IDH1 20-mer peptide, at 300 ug, made up each vaccine dose, with topical imiquimod. Assay: immunoSEQ multiplex PCR; the TCRdb copy retains only in-frame clones and omits some. The sample consists of about 120,000 clones, around 80% of them appearing once. Points on this clone: Its matching antigen is unknown.

CDR1 and CDR2 (germline): GTSNPN, SVGIG (reference sequence). CDR3 length equals 15 residues. V was cut by 6 bases and J by 2 bases, with 16 bases left in between. This sequence was found in a man aged 35 to 55 with glioma. This material consisted of PBMCs, taken from a glioma patient whose treatment included an IDH1 peptide vaccine. V and J are TRBV30 and TRBJ1-4; D gene uncertain. In DNA form, the CDR3 reads TGTGCCTGCCCAGATCATCGGAGCACTAATGAAAAACTGTTTTTT. It specifies CACPDHRSTNEKLFF. Full variable domain (remainder filled in from reference TRBV30 and TRBJ1-4): SQTIHQWPATLVQPVGSPLSLECTVEGTSNPNLYWYRQAAGRGLQLLFYSVGIGQISSEVPQNLSASRPQDRQFILSSKKLLLSDSGFYLCACPDHRSTNEKLFFGSGTQLSVL.